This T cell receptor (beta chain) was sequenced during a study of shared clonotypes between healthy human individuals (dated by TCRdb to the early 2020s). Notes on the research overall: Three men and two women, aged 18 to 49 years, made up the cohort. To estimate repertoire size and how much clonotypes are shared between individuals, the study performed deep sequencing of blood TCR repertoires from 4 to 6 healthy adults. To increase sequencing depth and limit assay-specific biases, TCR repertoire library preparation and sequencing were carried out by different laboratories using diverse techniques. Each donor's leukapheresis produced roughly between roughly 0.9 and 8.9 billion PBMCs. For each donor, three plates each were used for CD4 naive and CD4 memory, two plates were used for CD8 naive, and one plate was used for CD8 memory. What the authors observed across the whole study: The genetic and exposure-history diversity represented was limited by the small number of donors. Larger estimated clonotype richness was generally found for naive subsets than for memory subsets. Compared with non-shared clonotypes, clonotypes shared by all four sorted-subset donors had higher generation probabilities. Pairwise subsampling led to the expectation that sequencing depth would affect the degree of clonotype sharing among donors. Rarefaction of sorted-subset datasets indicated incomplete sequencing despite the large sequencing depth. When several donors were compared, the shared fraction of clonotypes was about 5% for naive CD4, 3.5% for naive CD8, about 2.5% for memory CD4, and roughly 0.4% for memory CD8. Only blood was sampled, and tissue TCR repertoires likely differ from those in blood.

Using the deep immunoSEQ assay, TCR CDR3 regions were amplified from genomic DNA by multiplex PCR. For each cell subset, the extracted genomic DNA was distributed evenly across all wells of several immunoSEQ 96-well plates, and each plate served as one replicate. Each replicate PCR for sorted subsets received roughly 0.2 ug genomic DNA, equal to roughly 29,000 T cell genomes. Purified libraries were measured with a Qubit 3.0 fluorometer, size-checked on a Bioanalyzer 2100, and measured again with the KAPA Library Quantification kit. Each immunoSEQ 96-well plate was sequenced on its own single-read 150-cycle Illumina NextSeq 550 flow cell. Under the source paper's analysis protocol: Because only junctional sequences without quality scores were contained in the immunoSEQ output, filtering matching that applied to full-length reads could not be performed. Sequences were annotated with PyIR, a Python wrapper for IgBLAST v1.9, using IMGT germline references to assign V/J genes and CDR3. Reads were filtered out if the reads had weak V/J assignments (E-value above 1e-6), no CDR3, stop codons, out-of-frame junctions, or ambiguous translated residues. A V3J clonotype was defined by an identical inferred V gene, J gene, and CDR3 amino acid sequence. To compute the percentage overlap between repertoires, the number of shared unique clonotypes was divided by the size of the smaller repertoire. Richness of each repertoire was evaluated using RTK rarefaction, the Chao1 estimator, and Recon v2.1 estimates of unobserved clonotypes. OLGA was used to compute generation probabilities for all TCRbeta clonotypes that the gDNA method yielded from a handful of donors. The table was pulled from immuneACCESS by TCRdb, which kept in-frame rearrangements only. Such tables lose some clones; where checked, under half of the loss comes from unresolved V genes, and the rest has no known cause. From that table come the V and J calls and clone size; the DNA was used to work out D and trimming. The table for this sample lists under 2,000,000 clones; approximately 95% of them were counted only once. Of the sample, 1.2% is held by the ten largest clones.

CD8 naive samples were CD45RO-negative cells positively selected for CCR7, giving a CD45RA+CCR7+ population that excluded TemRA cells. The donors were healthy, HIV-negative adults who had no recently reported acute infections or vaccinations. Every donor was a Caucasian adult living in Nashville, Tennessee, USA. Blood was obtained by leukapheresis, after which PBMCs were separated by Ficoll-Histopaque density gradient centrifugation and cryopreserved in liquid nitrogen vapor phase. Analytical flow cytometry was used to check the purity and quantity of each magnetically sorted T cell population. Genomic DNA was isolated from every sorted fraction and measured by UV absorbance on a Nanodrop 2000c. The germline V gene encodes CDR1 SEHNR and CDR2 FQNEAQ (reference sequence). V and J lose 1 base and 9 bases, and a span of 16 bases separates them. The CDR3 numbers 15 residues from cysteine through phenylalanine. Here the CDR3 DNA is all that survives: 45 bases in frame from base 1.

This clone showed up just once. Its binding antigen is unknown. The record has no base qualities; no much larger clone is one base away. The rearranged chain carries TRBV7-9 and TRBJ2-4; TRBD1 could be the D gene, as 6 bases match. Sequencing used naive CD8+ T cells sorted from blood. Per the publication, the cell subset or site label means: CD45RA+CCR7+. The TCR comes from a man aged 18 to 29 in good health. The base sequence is TGTGCCAGCAGCTTAGTAGTGGCAGGGGTGGGCATTCAGTACTTC. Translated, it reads CASSLVVAGVGIQYF.